Listed below are T cell receptor beta chains from one sample, sequenced in a study of early T cells in non-severe SARS-CoV-2 infection. TCRdb fed the 5' RACE reads into MiXCR, producing one record per CDR3 protein. The profile shows more than 90,000 distinct CDR3 sequences, 8% to 13% of them singletons. The sequencing sample was made of whole blood. The receptor set was obtained from an adult who was a healthcare worker with PCR-confirmed SARS-CoV-2 infection or an uninfected control (not recorded which). The CDR3 runs from the conserved cysteine through the conserved F or W. A D gene is named only where the DNA matches it firmly. Only some rows state a clone size, as once, few, many or a class for expanded clones.

v_call: TRBV7-2
j_call: TRBJ2-7
clone_size: NA
d_call: NA
cdr3_nt: TGTGCCAGCAGCCCACCGGGACACAGTCTGGGTGGCGTTTCCTACGAGCAGTACTTC
cdr3_aa: CASSPPGHSLGGVSYEQYF

v_call: TRBV12-3/TRBV12-4
j_call: TRBJ1-4
clone_size: NA
d_call: NA
cdr3_nt: TGTGCCAGCAGTTTGAGGTCCCCTAATGAAAAACTGTTTTTT
cdr3_aa: CASSLRSPNEKLFF

v_call: TRBV20-1
j_call: TRBJ1-5
clone_size: few
d_call: NA
cdr3_nt: TGCAGTGCTAGGGGGACGAACAATCAGCCCCAGCATTTT
cdr3_aa: CSARGTNNQPQHF

v_call: TRBV7-3
j_call: TRBJ2-1
clone_size: many
d_call: TRBD2
cdr3_nt: TGTGCCAGCAGCTCCGGGACTAGCGGGGTGGAAAAGCAGTTCTTC
cdr3_aa: CASSSGTSGVEKQFF

v_call: TRBV29-1
j_call: TRBJ2-7
clone_size: NA
d_call: NA
cdr3_nt: TGCAGCGTCCAGGGGCAGAAGAGGGGCGACTACGAGCAGTACTTC
cdr3_aa: CSVQGQKRGDYEQYF

v_call: TRBV14
j_call: TRBJ2-2
clone_size: NA
d_call: NA
cdr3_nt: TGTGCCAGCAGCCCTAGTGCGTTAAACACCGGGGAGCTGTTTTTT
cdr3_aa: CASSPSALNTGELFF

v_call: TRBV29-1
j_call: TRBJ2-7
clone_size: few
d_call: NA
cdr3_nt: TGCAGCGTTAGGGAAACTGTCTACGAGCAGTACTTC
cdr3_aa: CSVRETVYEQYF

v_call: TRBV6-6
j_call: TRBJ1-1
clone_size: NA
d_call: NA
cdr3_nt: TGTGCCAGCAGTCCAGGACGGACTGAAGCTATCTTT
cdr3_aa: CASSPGRTEAIF

v_call: TRBV6-5
j_call: TRBJ1-3
clone_size: NA
d_call: NA
cdr3_nt: TGTGCCAGCAGTTACTCGAATCAGGGAACTGGAAACACCATATATTTT
cdr3_aa: CASSYSNQGTGNTIYF

v_call: TRBV4-1
j_call: TRBJ2-7
clone_size: many
d_call: NA
cdr3_nt: TGCGCCAGCAGCCAAGGGCTCGGGCTGAACTACGAGCAGTACTTC
cdr3_aa: CASSQGLGLNYEQYF